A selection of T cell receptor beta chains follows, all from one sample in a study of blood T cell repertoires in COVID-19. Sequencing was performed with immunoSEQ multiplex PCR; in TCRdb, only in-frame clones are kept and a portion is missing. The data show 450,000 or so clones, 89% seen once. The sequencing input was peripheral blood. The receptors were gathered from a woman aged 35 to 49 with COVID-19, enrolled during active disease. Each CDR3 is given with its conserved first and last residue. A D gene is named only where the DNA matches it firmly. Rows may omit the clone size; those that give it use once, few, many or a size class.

TGTGCCAGCAGTTACGCGACTAGCGGGGGCGGCGAGCAGTACTTC | CASSYATSGGGEQYF | TRBJ2-7 | TRBV6-2/TRBV6-3 | - | TRBD2
TGCGCCAGCAGCCAAGACGGACCGGGACAGGCAAACACCGGGGAGCTGTTTTTT | CASSQDGPGQANTGELFF | TRBJ2-2 | TRBV4-3 | - | TRBD1
TGTGCCAGCAGCCGTTCAGAGGCCTACGAGCAGTACTTC | CASSRSEAYEQYF | TRBJ2-7 | TRBV9 | - | -
TGTGCCAGCAGTTGGCCGACCGGGACAGGGGTCTACGAGCAGTACTTC | CASSWPTGTGVYEQYF | TRBJ2-7 | TRBV25-1 | - | TRBD1
TGTGCCAGCAGTTTATCAAATGGACAGGGAGGGACGCAGTATTTT | CASSLSNGQGGTQYF | TRBJ2-3 | TRBV27 | - | -
TGTGCCAGCAGCTCTACAGGGGGCAGCACTGAAGCTTTCTTT | CASSSTGGSTEAFF | TRBJ1-1 | TRBV6-5 | - | TRBD1
TGTGCCAGCAGTTTATACCTGGGGACTTTGAACACCGGGGAGCTGTTTTTT | CASSLYLGTLNTGELFF | TRBJ2-2 | TRBV28 | - | -
TGTGCCAGCGTACAATTCGGGGGAGCTGGAAACACCATATATTTT | CASVQFGGAGNTIYF | TRBJ1-3 | TRBV5-6 | - | -
TGCGCCAGCAGCCAAGATCTTAGAGCGCCCCCGTACACCCAGTACTTC | CASSQDLRAPPYTQYF | TRBJ2-5 | TRBV4-3 | - | -
TGTGCCAGCAGCTTATATCACAGGGTGGGGGAAAAACTGTTTTTT | CASSLYHRVGEKLFF | TRBJ1-4 | TRBV11-2 | - | -
TGTGCCAGCCAAGGGCCGGCCTTCCGGGGGTATGGCTACACCTTC | CASQGPAFRGYGYTF | TRBJ1-2 | TRBV28 | once | -
TGTGCCAGCAGCCAAGTGACAGTGGGAACAGAGGGCTACACCTTC | CASSQVTVGTEGYTF | TRBJ1-2 | TRBV14 | - | -
TGTGCCAGCAGCGTAGCAGGGAACTATGGCTACACCTTC | CASSVAGNYGYTF | TRBJ1-2 | TRBV9 | - | -
TGTGCCAGCAGCCAAGGCGCGGAAGGCTACGAGCAGTACTTC | CASSQGAEGYEQYF | TRBJ2-7 | TRBV3-1/TRBV3-2 | - | -
TGTGCCAGCAATGGTAAAGGGGGCTACTACGAGCAGTACTTC | CASNGKGGYYEQYF | TRBJ2-7 | TRBV9 | - | TRBD1
TGCGCCAGCAGCCAGAGAGGAGTACCGGGATACGAGCAGTACTTC | CASSQRGVPGYEQYF | TRBJ2-7 | TRBV4-3 | - | -
TGCGCCAGCAGCTCCAAGACAGGGTTTAGGGAGCTGTTTTTT | CASSSKTGFRELFF | TRBJ2-2 | TRBV5-1 | - | TRBD1
TGTGCCAGCAGTGAAGGACTAGAAGGGGCCGGGGAGCTGTTTTTT | CASSEGLEGAGELFF | TRBJ2-2 | TRBV6-4 | - | TRBD2
TGTGCCAGCAGCGGGCAGGGATATGCAACTAATGAAAAACTGTTTTTT | CASSGQGYATNEKLFF | TRBJ1-4 | TRBV7-2 | - | -
TGCGCCAGCAGCACCGAGGGGGGGGCGCGTGGCTACACCTTC | CASSTEGGARGYTF | TRBJ1-2 | TRBV5-1 | - | -
TGTGCCACCAGCAGAGATACGGGGGGTCGCAAAGCTTTCTTT | CATSRDTGGRKAFF | TRBJ1-1 | TRBV15 | - | -
TGTGCCACCAGCAGAGACACCCGGGACAGGGAAGACACCATATATTTT | CATSRDTRDREDTIYF | TRBJ1-3 | TRBV15 | - | TRBD1
TGTGCCAGCAGCAACCGACAGGGGGCTAGGGGCTACACCTTC | CASSNRQGARGYTF | TRBJ1-2 | TRBV9 | - | TRBD1